These 23 T cell receptor beta chains were sequenced from one sample in a study of early T cells in non-severe SARS-CoV-2 infection. MiXCR was run by TCRdb on the 5' RACE reads, yielding one entry per CDR3 protein. The data contain more than 50,000 distinct CDR3 sequences, around an eighth of them singletons. The specimen sequenced was whole blood. The receptors derive from an adult who was a healthcare worker with PCR-confirmed SARS-CoV-2 infection or an uninfected control (not recorded which).

This clonotype was observed many times. This chain uses TRBV5-1 with TRBJ2-7; 8 bases agree with TRBD2. V shed 7 bases and J 2 bases; nucleotides not matched to a gene: 8. Germline lookup yields CDR1 SGHRS and CDR2 YFSETQ. The CDR3 is 14 residues long. CDR3: CASAEGLAPYEQYF. CDR3 nucleotide sequence: TGCGCCAGCGCCGAAGGACTAGCACCCTACGAGCAGTACTTC.

This clonotype was seen ten or more times. The gene calls are TRBV4-1 and TRBJ2-2, with D unresolved. The V end lost 2 bases, the J end lost 5 bases, and 9 bases lay between the germline ends. This CDR3 is built from 14 residues. Germline V gives CDR1 MGHRA, CDR2 YSYEKL. The DNA of the CDR3 is TGCGCCAGCAGCCAACCCATCGTGACCGGGGAGCTGTTTTTT. Protein sequence: CASSQPIVTGELFF.

This clonotype was observed a handful of times. The genes are TRBV29-1 and TRBJ2-2; D possibly corresponds to TRBD1 (5 bases). Trimming shortened V by 0 bases and J by 1 base, and 9 bases separated the two germline ends. There are 15 residues in the CDR3. Germline CDR1 reads SQVTM; CDR2 reads ANQGSEA. CDR3 DNA sequence: TGCAGCGTTGAAGATTTAGGACAGAACACCGGGGAGCTGTTTTTT. This encodes CSVEDLGQNTGELFF.

This chain links TRBV5-1 with TRBJ2-2, with no clear D. Trimming left V 0 bases short and J 7 bases short, with 10 bases between. The CDR3 runs 14 residues. Germline V gene data show CDR1 as SGHRS and CDR2 as YFSETQ. The CDR3 DNA sequence: TGCGCCAGCAGCTTGGCGTTGGAATTCGGGGAGCTGTTTTTT. It specifies CASSLALEFGELFF. Based on the CDR3 plus reference TRBV5-1 and TRBJ2-2, the full variable domain is KAGVTQTPRYLIKTRGQQVTLSCSPISGHRSVSWYQQTPGQGLQFLFEYFSETQRNKGNFPGRFSGRQFSNSRSEMNVSTLELGDSALYLCASSLALEFGELFFGEGSRLTVL.

The J gene is TRBJ2-1, the V gene TRBV5-1; 13 nucleotides match TRBD2. The CDR3 is 15 residues long. With V trimmed by 4 bases and J by 6 bases, 4 bases remained unmatched. Germline V gene data show CDR1 as SGHRS and CDR2 as YFSETQ. The CDR3 loop reads CASSEGLAGINEQFF. The CDR3 DNA is TGCGCCAGCAGCGAGGGACTAGCGGGAATCAATGAGCAGTTCTTC.

This clonotype was seen ten or more times. J is TRBJ1-6 and V is TRBV4-1; the D gene is possibly TRBD1 (5 bases). CDR3 length: 15 residues. V lost 1 base to trimming and J lost 7 bases, with 11 bases between them. The V gene's germline CDR1 is MGHRA and CDR2 YSYEKL. The CDR3 loop is CASSQVGRPNSPLHF. CDR3 nucleotide sequence: TGCGCCAGCAGCCAAGTGGGACGGCCCAATTCACCCCTCCACTTT.

This clonotype has a handful of counts. The chain links TRBV12-3 or TRBV12-4 to TRBJ1-1; D is possibly TRBD1 (5 bases). The V gene lost 5 bases and the J gene lost 4 bases, with 17 bases spanning the gap. The CDR3 is made up of 15 amino acids. As DNA, the CDR3 is TGTGCCAGCAGTCCTAACGATGGGGCCGGCACTGAAGCTTTCTTT. It codes for CASSPNDGAGTEAFF.

This clonotype showed up many times. This chain links TRBV7-9 with TRBJ1-1, with 8 bases that match TRBD1. Germline CDR1 reads SEHNR; CDR2 reads FQNEAQ (reference sequence). The junction had 16 bases not matched to a gene; V was cut back by 5 bases and J by 5 bases. The CDR3 length is 17 residues. CDR3 region: CASSRSGQGASETEAFF. The CDR3 DNA reads as TGTGCCAGCAGCCGCTCCGGGCAGGGGGCCTCTGAGACTGAAGCTTTCTTT. Complete variable domain (other parts from reference TRBV7-9 and TRBJ1-1): DTGVSQNPRHKITKRGQNVTFRCDPISEHNRLYWYRQTLGQGPEFLTYFQNEAQLEKSRLLSDRFSAERPKGSFSTLEIQRTEQGDSAMYLCASSRSGQGASETEAFFGQGTRLTVV.

The chain uses TRBV4-3 and TRBJ2-4, with 11 bases fitting TRBD1. Germline V lookup: CDR1 LGHNA, CDR2 YSLEER. V lost 0 bases and J lost 7; bases outside the gene matches: 5. The CDR3 totals 16 residues. The CDR3 spells CASSQDFGQGANIQYF. The CDR3, as DNA: TGCGCCAGCAGCCAAGATTTCGGACAGGGGGCGAACATTCAGTACTTC.

This clonotype turned up a few times. The rearrangement joins TRBV7-2 to TRBJ2-3, with 15 bases aligning to TRBD2. Germline V gene lookup returns CDR1 SGHTA and CDR2 FQGNSA. V was pared by 5 bases and J by 1 base, with 7 bases of the junction left unmatched. The CDR3 has 18 amino acids. CDR3: CASSRGLAGGLGTDTQYF. The CDR3, as DNA: TGTGCCAGCAGCCGGGGACTAGCGGGGGGCCTCGGCACAGATACGCAGTATTTT.

CDR3 nucleotides: TGTGCCAGCAGCTTTTACCTAAGCTCCTACGAGCAGTACTTC. Its protein is CASSFYLSSYEQYF. The J gene is TRBJ2-7, the V gene TRBV7-2; unclear D gene. Germline CDR1 is SGHTA and CDR2 is FQGNSA. V dropped 3 bases and J dropped 0 bases, with 9 bases sitting between them. This CDR3 region has 14 residues.

There are many counts of this clonotype. The rearrangement joins TRBV30 to TRBJ2-7; D is uncertain. This CDR3 has 13 amino acids. Trimming took 4 bases from V and 6 from J, leaving 16 bases between them. CDR1 GTSNPN and CDR2 SVGIG come from the germline V gene (reference sequence). The CDR3 sequence: CAWTPASVSEQYF. The DNA for the CDR3 is TGTGCCTGGACCCCCGCGTCGGTCTCCGAGCAGTACTTC.

This clonotype was seen ten or more times. This sequence joins TRBV28 and TRBJ1-4; weak D call: TRBD1 (5 bases). V dropped 7 bases and J dropped 4 bases, with 13 bases sitting between them. Germline values: CDR1 MDHEN, CDR2 SYDVKM. This CDR3 has 14 amino acids. This CDR3 is CASNAGQDNEKLFF. The CDR3 DNA reads TGTGCCAGCAACGCAGGGCAGGATAATGAAAAACTGTTTTTT.

The V and J genes are TRBV18 and TRBJ1-2; D remains unclear. CDR1 is KGHSH, CDR2 LQKENI, per germline. The CDR3 is 15 residues long. Trimming left V 0 bases short and J 8 bases short, with 16 bases between. The DNA of the CDR3 is TGTGCCAGCTCACCACCCTCGTCAAAGGTTGTCGGCTACACCTTC. Protein product: CASSPPSSKVVGYTF.

The chain recombines TRBV7-2 with TRBJ2-1, with 7 bases aligning to TRBD1. Germline V gene lookup returns CDR1 SGHTA and CDR2 FQGNSA. V trimming: 1 base; J trimming: 14 bases; junction bases outside the gene matches: 8. The CDR3 contains 13 residues. The DNA of the CDR3 is TGTGCCAGCAGCTTAGGTACGCAGGGGGAGAAGTTCTTC. It is translated as CASSLGTQGEKFF.

The V and J genes are TRBV6-5 and TRBJ2-5; TRBD1 aligns across 8 bases. The junction had 9 bases not matched to a gene; V was cut back by 1 base and J by 5 bases. The CDR3 loop spans 16 amino acids. Germline V lookup: CDR1 MNHEY, CDR2 SVGAGI. For the CDR3, the DNA is TGTGCCAGCAGTTACTTGACAGGGGAGATGCAGGAGACCCAGTACTTC. This codes for CASSYLTGEMQETQYF.

This clonotype has just a few counts. The CDR3 nucleotides read TGTGCCAGCAGCACCCGGGACGGAGCCTACGAGCAGTACTTC. This encodes CASSTRDGAYEQYF. The chain employs TRBV6-1 and TRBJ2-7, with D perhaps being TRBD1 or TRBD2 (5 bases each). V was trimmed by 6 bases and J by 2 bases, leaving 14 bases between them. This CDR3 has 14 residues. Germline V CDR1 and CDR2: MNHNS, SASEGT.

The genes are TRBV2 and TRBJ2-3; no reliable D call. Germline V gives CDR1 SNHLY, CDR2 FYNNEI. V was pared by 11 bases and J by 1 base, with 13 bases between. The CDR3 covers 13 residues. The CDR3 sequence is CAASVGGTDTQYF. The CDR3 DNA reads TGTGCCGCATCCGTTGGGGGCACAGATACGCAGTATTTT.

The table lists this clonotype with a few counts. The chain uses TRBV11-2 and TRBJ2-3, with TRBD1 identical over 8 bases. CDR1 is SGHAT and CDR2 is FQNNGV in the germline V gene. The CDR3 is 14 amino acids. V shed 7 bases, J shed 10 bases, and the junction held 13 bases outside the gene matches. CDR3 residues: CASTLEDRVAAQYF. The CDR3 region has the DNA TGTGCCAGCACGCTCGAGGACAGGGTGGCGGCGCAGTATTTT.

This clonotype was picked up a small number of times. This chain uses TRBV18 with TRBJ1-6, with a possible D match to TRBD1 (5 bases). The germline V gene encodes CDR1 KGHSH and CDR2 LQKENI. The V and J ends lost 4 bases and 7 bases respectively, with 11 bases between them. The CDR3 is 14 amino acids. The chain's CDR3 is CASSRWDGNSPLHF. In DNA form, the CDR3 reads TGTGCCAGCTCACGCTGGGACGGAAATTCACCCCTCCACTTT.

Ten or more counts support this clonotype. The rearrangement links TRBV4-3 to TRBJ1-5, with D unclear. V lost 0 bases, J lost 4 bases, and 4 bases lay in between. Germline lookup yields CDR1 LGHNA and CDR2 YSLEER. This CDR3 has 13 residues. The chain's CDR3 is CASSQDENQPQHF. The CDR3 bases are TGCGCCAGCAGCCAAGATGAAAATCAGCCCCAGCATTTT.

This clonotype was found many times. The chain links TRBV7-9 to TRBJ2-3; D uncertain. Germline CDR1 reads SEHNR; CDR2 reads FQNEAQ (reference sequence). V lost 8 bases, J lost 0 bases, and 6 bases lay in between. The CDR3 runs 12 residues. CDR3 DNA: TGTGCCAGCTCGGAGAGCACAGATACGCAGTATTTT. Translated: CASSESTDTQYF.

This clonotype appeared many times. The chain combines TRBV4-1 with TRBJ1-2, with D possibly matching TRBD1 (5 bases). The CDR3 contains 17 residues. The germline V and J ends were trimmed by 0 bases and 6 bases, with 20 bases remaining between them. Germline V gives CDR1 MGHRA, CDR2 YSYEKL. This chain's CDR3 is CASSQERRSGGSNGYTF. CDR3 sequence (DNA): TGCGCCAGCAGCCAAGAGAGGAGGAGCGGGGGGAGCAATGGCTACACCTTC.